There are a few counts of the clone carrying this T cell receptor (beta chain). The antigen is unknown. Cell sorting via CD45RO/CCR7/CD25/CD127/CD95/CD27 was performed to obtain CD4+ naive, central memory, regulatory and stem cell-like memory cells. The germline V gene has CDR1 SGHRS and CDR2 YFSETQ. This CDR3 is 15 amino acids long. The ends lost 3 bases at V and 1 base at J; junction bases unmatched: 2. These data come from a study of beta chain features in type 1 diabetes. Across the study: Examination covered 107,917,701 sorted cells spanning all samples.

Reverse transcription of all isolated RNA meant that expressed TCRB transcripts were sequenced. Profiling relied on immunoSEQ multiplex PCR, and the TCRdb table lists in-frame clones only, not all of them. The table has 350,000 to 450,000 clones, around 16% seen once. The study's findings and limits: Whatever favoring of shorter templates PCR might show would apply equally to patients and controls. Compared to healthy donors, patients appeared to have naive, central memory and Treg TCRB repertoires that were more alike.

The origin of this receptor is a woman aged 18-29 years in good health. The chain couples TRBV5-1 to TRBJ2-5; TRBD2 matches at 11 bases. The sequenced material came from naive CD4+ T cells from blood. CDR3 coding DNA: TGCGCCAGCAGCTCGGGACTAGCGGCCCAAGAGACCCAGTACTTC. This translates into CASSSGLAAQETQYF.